This paragraph covers one T cell receptor beta chain sequence. Its antigen is not yet known. The sample holds no much larger clone one base away, and base qualities are not on file. The trial excluded patients who had a history of autoimmune disease or were on systemic immunosuppression. Peripheral blood for TCR sequencing was collected from all dose cohorts at baseline, on cycle 4 day 1, and on cycle 7 day 1. The samples were taken from a phase I, first-in-human, multicenter, open-label dose-escalation trial of ivuxolimab. Adults with locally advanced or metastatic head and neck squamous cell, hepatocellular, melanoma or renal cell carcinoma were enrolled in the trial. Before TCR sequencing, CD4+ and CD8+ T cells were separately sorted from peripheral blood. This specimen belongs to a study of OX40 agonist ivuxolimab in advanced cancers. As for the study more broadly: Ivuxolimab, which targeted the costimulatory receptor OX40 (CD134), was an agonistic, fully human IgG2 monoclonal antibody. A male proportion of 82.7% and a mean age of roughly 55 years, ranging from about 23 to 90, were recorded for the dose-escalation cohort. Of the approximately 50 dose-escalation patients, hepatocellular carcinoma was present in about 20, melanoma in approximately 15, renal cell carcinoma in 9 and head and neck cancer in 9. Patients were allowed to have had prior anti-PD-1, anti-PD-L1 or anti-CTLA-4 therapy, and around 40% of the dose-escalation patients had previously received checkpoint inhibitors. Partial responses occurred in three dose-escalation patients: two with cutaneous melanoma and one with hepatocellular carcinoma. The purpose of peripheral TCRbeta sequencing was to test whether ivuxolimab changed TCR sequence diversity and led to clonal T-cell expansion. Intravenous ivuxolimab was administered to patients every 2 weeks at six dose levels: 0.01, 0.1, 0.3, 1.5, 3 and 10 mg/kg. The monotherapy dose-escalation portion (N of about 49 patients) of the phase I ivuxolimab trial is reported in the paper.

Genomic DNA was extracted from sorted cells for sequencing of the TCRbeta CDR3 region. The immunoSEQ Assay was used to sequence the TCRbeta CDR3 regions. Imported from immuneACCESS, the table was reduced by TCRdb to in-frame sequences with V and J called. These copies leave out some clones; in studies compared against another copy, an unresolved V gene accounts for under half, and the cause of the remainder is not known. This sample holds 55,000 to 80,000 clones; approximately 90% were observed only once. The top ten hold under 3.5% of the sample. From the cysteine up to the phenylalanine, the CDR3 has a length of 14 residues. CDR3 DNA only is kept here, 42 bases in frame from base 1. The V and J ends are trimmed by 6 bases and 2 bases, leaving 14 bases between them. According to the germline V gene, CDR1 reads SGHDT and CDR2 reads YYEEEE. Broader findings and caveats from the paper: On average, CD8+ T cells showed more expanded clones than CD4+ T cells after ivuxolimab. Antigen specificity was not determined for the clonally expanded peripheral T cells. Low levels of normalized T-cell clonal expansion were also seen in some patients who did not respond. In the 0.1-3.0 mg/kg groups, partial responders had among the lowest normalized peripheral clonal expansion, particularly in CD8+ T cells. At doses from 0.1 to 3.0 mg/kg, clonal expansion was seen in both CD4+ and CD8+ blood T cells between baseline and week 6.

The input for sequencing was CD4+ or CD8+ T cells sorted from blood, taken in a trial of the OX40 agonist ivuxolimab. The sequence derives from an adult with an advanced solid tumor such as melanoma, head and neck, liver or kidney cancer. Recombination joined TRBV5-6 with TRBJ1-2; the D segment could be TRBD1, given 5 matching bases. CDR3 loop: CASNPIRENYGYTF. The nucleotide sequence reads as follows: TGTGCCAGCAACCCCATCAGGGAAAACTATGGCTACACCTTC.